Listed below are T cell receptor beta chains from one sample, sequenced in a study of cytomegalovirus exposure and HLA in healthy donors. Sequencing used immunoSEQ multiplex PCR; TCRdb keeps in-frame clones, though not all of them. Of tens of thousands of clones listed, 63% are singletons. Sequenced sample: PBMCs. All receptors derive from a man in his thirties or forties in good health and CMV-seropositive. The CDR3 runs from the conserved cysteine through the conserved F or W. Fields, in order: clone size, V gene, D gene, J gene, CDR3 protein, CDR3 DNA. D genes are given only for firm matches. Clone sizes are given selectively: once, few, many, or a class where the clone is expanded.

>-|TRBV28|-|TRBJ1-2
CASSRDTPLLNYGYTF
TGTGCCAGCAGCCGGGACACCCCTCTCCTTAATTATGGCTACACCTTC
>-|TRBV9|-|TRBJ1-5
CASSVDGGGYSNQPQHF
TGTGCCAGCAGCGTAGATGGGGGGGGCTATAGCAATCAGCCCCAGCATTTT
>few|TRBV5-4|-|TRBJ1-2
CASSLGEDYGYTF
TGTGCCAGCAGCTTGGGGGAGGACTATGGCTACACCTTC
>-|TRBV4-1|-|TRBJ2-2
CASSLRGAGELFF
TGCGCCAGCAGCCTCAGGGGTGCAGGGGAGCTGTTTTTT
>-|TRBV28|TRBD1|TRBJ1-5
CASSLTGDLKPQHF
TGTGCCAGCAGTTTAACAGGGGACCTTAAGCCCCAGCATTTT
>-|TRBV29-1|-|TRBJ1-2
CSVVKGGEGYTF
TGCAGCGTTGTCAAGGGGGGGGAGGGCTACACCTTC
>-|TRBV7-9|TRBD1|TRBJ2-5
CASGQGYQETQYF
TGTGCCAGCGGACAGGGGTACCAAGAGACCCAGTACTTC
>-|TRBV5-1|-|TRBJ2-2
CASSLDSPTGELFF
TGCGCCAGCAGCTTGGATTCTCCTACCGGGGAGCTGTTTTTT
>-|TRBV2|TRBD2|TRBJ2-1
CASSVPTLGLAGSYNEQFF
TGTGCCAGCAGTGTCCCCACCCTCGGGCTAGCGGGATCCTACAATGAGCAGTTCTTC
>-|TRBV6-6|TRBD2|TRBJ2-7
CASRLADTYEQYF
TGTGCCAGCAGACTAGCGGACACCTACGAGCAGTACTTC
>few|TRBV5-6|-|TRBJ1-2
CASSLTGPNYGYTF
TGTGCCAGCAGCCTGACAGGACCTAACTATGGCTACACCTTC
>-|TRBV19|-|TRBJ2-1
CASSIAGSYNEQFF
TGTGCCAGTAGTATCGCGGGGTCCTACAATGAGCAGTTCTTC
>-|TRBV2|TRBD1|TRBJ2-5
CASISQGAVGETQYF
TGTGCCAGCATTTCACAGGGGGCAGTGGGAGAGACCCAGTACTTC
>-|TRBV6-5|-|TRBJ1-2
CASSRTTRIGGYTF
TGTGCCAGCAGTAGAACTACACGGATTGGGGGCTACACCTTC
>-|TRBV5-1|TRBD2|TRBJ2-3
CASSEESGGGTDTQYF
TGCGCCAGCAGCGAAGAAAGCGGGGGAGGTACAGATACGCAGTATTTT
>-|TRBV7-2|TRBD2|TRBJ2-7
CASSLIAGGAYEQYF
TGTGCCAGCAGCTTAATAGCGGGAGGGGCCTACGAGCAGTACTTC